This entry lists 19 T cell receptor delta chains sequenced from one sample in a study of gamma-delta chains in newborns, infants, children. TCRdb ran CATT on the reads. The sample records 5,700 or so delta-chain clones, over 0.4% being singletons. The specimen sequenced was blood. These receptor sequences come from a child who was a newborn, infant or young child, either healthy, febrile or measles-vaccinated (not recorded which).

This clone showed up just a few times. The TCRdb protein, from a much larger clone, departs from this DNA's translation at residue 4, likely by read error; the protein shown derives from the DNA. V gene TRDV2 combines with J gene TRDJ3, with 7 bases identical to TRDD3. The junction had 7 bases not matched to a gene; V was cut back by 5 bases and J by 1 base. CDR3 length equals 17 residues. The germline V gene has CDR1 GEAIGNYY and CDR2 EKD. The CDR3 nucleotides read TGTGCCTGTGGCCCCGTACTGGGGTCCTGGGACACCCGACAGATGTTTTTC. Translation: CACGPVLGSWDTRQMFF.

The sample holds a few counts of this clone. This chain links TRDV2 with TRDJ3; D remains ambiguous. Trimming removed 1 base at V and 0 bases at J, with 6 bases between. CDR3 size: 16 residues. CDR1 and CDR2 (germline): GEAIGNYY, EKD. The CDR3 here is CACDTGSSWDTRQMFF. In nucleotides, the CDR3 is TGTGCCTGTGACACTGGGAGCTCCTGGGACACCCGACAGATGTTTTTC.

This clone occurred a few times. A read error is possible here, since a much larger clone lies one base away. Other DNA sequences of this sample code for an identical CDR3. The chain couples TRDV2 to TRDJ3; a weak D match, TRDD3 (5 bases). In germline, CDR1 is GEAIGNYY, CDR2 EKD. This CDR3 contains 19 residues. V lost 4 bases and J lost 0, with 18 bases in between. CDR3 loop: CACDAAGPRSSWDTRQMFF. For the CDR3, the DNA is TGTGCCTGTGATGCCGCTGGGCCCCGGAGCTCCTGGGACACCCGACAGATGTTTTTC.

This clone occurred a few times. A read error likely explains why the TCRdb protein, taken from a much larger clone, differs from this DNA's translation at residue 8; the protein shown is translated from the DNA. This chain connects TRDV2 to TRDJ3, with no clear D. Deletions cut 0 bases from V and 0 bases from J, with 11 bases between. The CDR3 runs 18 residues. Germline lookup yields CDR1 GEAIGNYY and CDR2 EKD. Written as DNA, the CDR3 is TGTGCCTGTGACACCGTTTCCGCGAGCTCCTGGGACACCCGACAGATGTTTTTC. Its translation: CACDTVSASSWDTRQMFF.

This clone was observed a handful of times. The amino acid sequence in TCRdb belongs to a much larger clone and departs from this DNA's translation at residue 11, likely a sequencing read error; the sequence shown is translated from the DNA. CDR3 residues: CACDTVGDTWGTRQMFF. In nucleotides, the CDR3 is TGTGCCTGTGACACCGTGGGGGATACCTGGGGCACCCGACAGATGTTTTTC. V is TRDV2 and J is TRDJ3; 10 nucleotides align to TRDD3. This CDR3 spans 17 amino acids. Germline V gives CDR1 GEAIGNYY, CDR2 EKD.

By sample fraction, this clone is medium-sized. This may be a read error, as it is one base from a much larger clone. The sample holds other DNA sequences that translate to the same CDR3. V and J are TRDV2 and TRDJ3; 9 bases agree with TRDD3. CDR3 length: 18 amino acids. Trimming at V came to 0 bases and at J to 2 bases, leaving 4 bases not matched to a gene. Germline CDR1 and CDR2: GEAIGNYY and EKD. The CDR3 coding sequence is TGTGCCTGTGACACCGTACTGGGGGACCCCTGGGACACCCGACAGATGTTTTTC. It translates to CACDTVLGDPWDTRQMFF.

This clone is termed medium-sized. The rearrangement uses TRDV2 and TRDJ3, with 7 bases aligning to TRDD3. CDR1 GEAIGNYY and CDR2 EKD come from the germline V gene. Trimming removed 0 bases from V and 0 bases from J; junction bases left unmatched: 7. The CDR3 has 19 residues. The CDR3 DNA is TGTGCCTGTGACACCGTACTGGGGATAAGCTCCTGGGACACCCGACAGATGTTTTTC. It codes for CACDTVLGISSWDTRQMFF.

This clone was seen only a few times. A read error may be the cause here, since a much bigger clone is one base away. This specimen includes other DNA sequences encoding the same CDR3. This chain connects TRDV2 to TRDJ3, with 7 bases that match TRDD3. The CDR3 covers 17 residues. Germline CDR1 and CDR2: GEAIGNYY and EKD. In DNA, the CDR3 is TGCGCCTGTGACACTACTGGGGCGTCCTGGGACACCCGACAGATGTTTTTC. Protein sequence: CACDTTGASWDTRQMFF.

This clone was counted ten times or more. A far larger clone is just one base off, so this is likely a read error. Distinct nucleotide sequences in the sample also encode this CDR3. The V call is TRDV2, the J call TRDJ2, with 12 bases fitting TRDD3. The CDR3 runs to 14 residues. The germline gives CDR1 GEAIGNYY, CDR2 EKD. The CDR3 nucleotides are TGTGCCTGTGACGTACTGGGGGATACAGCACAGCTCTTCTTT. Residues: CACDVLGDTAQLFF.

In its sample, this clone was seen a few times. This could be a read error, since a much larger clone is one nucleotide away. Other nucleotide sequences from this sample produce the same CDR3. The chain links TRDV2 to TRDJ3, with TRDD3 matching 9 bases. The CDR3 covers 17 residues. The germline V gene has CDR1 GEAIGNYY and CDR2 EKD. V lost 0 bases to trimming and J lost 4 bases; unmatched junction nucleotides: 3. CDR3 sequence (DNA): TGTGCCTGTGACACCGTGCTGGGGGATTGGGACACCCGACAGATGTTTTTC. Its protein product is CACDTVLGDWDTRQMFF.

This clone has more than one count but fewer than ten. A far bigger clonotype differs at one base, so this is likely a read error. This sample includes further DNA sequences coding for the same CDR3. The chain carries TRDV2 and TRDJ2; 10 nucleotides match TRDD3. Germline V lookup: CDR1 GEAIGNYY, CDR2 EKD. The CDR3 extends over 15 amino acids. Written as DNA, the CDR3 is TGTGCCTGTGACATACTGGGGGATTTGACAGCACAACTTTTCTTT. It encodes CACDILGDLTAQLFF.

A note on this clone: This is likely an artifact of a read error, given a far larger clone one base away. At the DNA level, this CDR3 is encoded by other sequences in the same sample as well. The chain has TRDV2 and TRDJ2; TRDD3 agrees at 7 bases. From germline, CDR1 is GEAIGNYY and CDR2 EKD. The CDR3 is made up of 13 amino acids. The CDR3 reads CACDTGGWAQLFF. CDR3 in DNA: TGCGCCTGTGACACCGGGGGATGGGCACAACTCTTCTTT.

With respect to this clone: The protein recorded in TCRdb matches a much larger clone and deviates from this DNA's translation at residue 16, suggesting a read error; the protein here is obtained by translating the DNA. This chain joins TRDV2 and TRDJ3; 9 nucleotides align to TRDD3. Germline assignment: CDR1 GEAIGNYY and CDR2 EKD. The CDR3 is made up of 18 amino acids. The CDR3 spells CACDVLGESSWDTRQVFF. CDR3 nucleotides: TGTGCCTGTGACGTACTGGGGGAAAGCTCCTGGGACACCCGACAGGTGTTTTTC.

Remarks on this clone: This DNA translates differently at residue 16 from the TCRdb protein, which is that of a much larger clone; a read error is likely, and the protein shown is the DNA's own translation. This chain joins TRDV2 and TRDJ2; D not resolved. The CDR3 covers 18 residues. Germline V gene sequence: CDR1 GEAIGNYY, CDR2 EKD. The CDR3 here is CACDSIETALNLTAQPFF. In DNA, the CDR3 is TGTGCCTGTGATTCAATTGAGACTGCACTGAATTTGACAGCACAACCCTTCTTT.

This clone was counted between two and nine times. It is likely a read error: a sequence one base away is far more abundant. The J gene is TRDJ3, the V gene TRDV2; 10 nucleotides match TRDD3. The CDR3 has 19 amino acids. CDR1 is GEAIGNYY, CDR2 EKD, per germline. The CDR3 loop reads CACDTGGYIGSWGTRQMFF. The CDR3 bases are TGTGCCTGTGACACTGGGGGATACATAGGCTCCTGGGGCACCCGACAGATGTTTTTC.

Notes on this clone: Germline is not matched at one junction end, which may reflect a read error. J is TRDJ3 and V is TRDV2; TRDD3 matches at 12 bases. The CDR3 extends over 18 amino acids. Germline values: CDR1 GEAIGNYY, CDR2 EKD. The CDR3 coding sequence is TGCGCCTGTGACACCGTACTGGGGGATACTTGGGACGCCCGACAGACGTTTTTC. Translated: CACDTVLGDTWDARQTFF.

The table lists this clone with a few counts. Possible read error: a much larger clone is one base away. Additional DNA sequences in this sample encode the identical CDR3. The genes are TRDV2 and TRDJ1, with 11 bases identical to TRDD3. V was clipped by 2 bases and J by 5 bases; unmatched bases: 9. The CDR3 extends over 16 amino acids. The germline V gene has CDR1 GEAIGNYY and CDR2 EKD. CDR3 nucleotide sequence: TGTGCCTGTGACATACTGGGGGATAGATTGGGAGATAAACTCATCTTT. Residues: CACDILGDRLGDKLIF.

To note about this clone: A far larger clone lies a single base away; this is likely a read error. The genes are TRDV2 and TRDJ3; tentative D call: TRDD3 (6 bases). The length of the CDR3 is 20 residues. Germline assignment: CDR1 GEAIGNYY and CDR2 EKD. The CDR3 bases are TGTGCCTGTAACACCGGAGTCTGGGGCCCTAGCTCCTGGGACACCCGACAGATGTTTTTC. The encoded protein is CACNTGVWGPSSWDTRQMFF.

Points on this clone: This DNA translates differently at residue 17 from the TCRdb protein, which is that of a much larger clone; a read error is likely, and the protein shown is the DNA's own translation. The chain links TRDV2 to TRDJ3; 11 nucleotides agree with TRDD3. Germline CDR1 and CDR2: GEAIGNYY and EKD. This CDR3 has 19 amino acids. The CDR3 region has the DNA TGTGCCTGTGACACCGGGTGGGGGATACGCGACTGGGACACCCGACAGACGTTTTTC. It translates to CACDTGWGIRDWDTRQTFF.